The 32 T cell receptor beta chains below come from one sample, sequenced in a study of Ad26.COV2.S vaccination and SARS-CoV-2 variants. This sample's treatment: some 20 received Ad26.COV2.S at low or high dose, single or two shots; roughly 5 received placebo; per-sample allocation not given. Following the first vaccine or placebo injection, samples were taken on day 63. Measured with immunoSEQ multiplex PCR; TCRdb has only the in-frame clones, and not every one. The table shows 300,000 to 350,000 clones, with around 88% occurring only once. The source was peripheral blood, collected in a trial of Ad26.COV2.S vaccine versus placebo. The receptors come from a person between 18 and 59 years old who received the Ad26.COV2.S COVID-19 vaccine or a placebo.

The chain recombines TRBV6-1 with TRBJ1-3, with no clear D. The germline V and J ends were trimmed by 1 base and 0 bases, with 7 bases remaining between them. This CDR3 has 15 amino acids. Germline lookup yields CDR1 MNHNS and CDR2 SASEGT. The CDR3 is CASSEGRLSGNTIYF. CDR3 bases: TGTGCCAGCAGTGAAGGCAGGCTCTCTGGAAACACCATATATTTT.

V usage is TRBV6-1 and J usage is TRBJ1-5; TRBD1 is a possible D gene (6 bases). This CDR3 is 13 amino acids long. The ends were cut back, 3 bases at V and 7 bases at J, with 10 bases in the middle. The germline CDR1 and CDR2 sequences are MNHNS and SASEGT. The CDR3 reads CASSDPGGQPQHF. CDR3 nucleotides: TGTGCCAGCAGTGACCCGGGGGGCCAGCCCCAGCATTTT.

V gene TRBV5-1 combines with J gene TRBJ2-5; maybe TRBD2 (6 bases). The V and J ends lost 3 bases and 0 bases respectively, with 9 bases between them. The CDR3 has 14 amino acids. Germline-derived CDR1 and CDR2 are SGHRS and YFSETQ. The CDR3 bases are TGCGCCAGCAGCTCCTCGGGGGACCAAGAGACCCAGTACTTC. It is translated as CASSSSGDQETQYF.

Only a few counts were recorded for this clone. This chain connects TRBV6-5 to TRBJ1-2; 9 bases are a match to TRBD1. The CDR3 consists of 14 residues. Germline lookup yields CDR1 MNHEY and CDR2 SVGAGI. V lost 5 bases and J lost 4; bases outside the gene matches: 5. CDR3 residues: CASSQTGGAYGYTF. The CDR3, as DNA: TGTGCCAGCAGTCAAACAGGGGGCGCCTATGGCTACACCTTC.

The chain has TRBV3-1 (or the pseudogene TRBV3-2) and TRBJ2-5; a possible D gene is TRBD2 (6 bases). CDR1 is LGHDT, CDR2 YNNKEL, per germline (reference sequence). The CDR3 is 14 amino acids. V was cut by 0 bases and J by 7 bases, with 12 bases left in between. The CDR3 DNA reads TGTGCCAGCAGCCAAGACATAACGGAGGGGACCCAGTACTTC. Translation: CASSQDITEGTQYF.

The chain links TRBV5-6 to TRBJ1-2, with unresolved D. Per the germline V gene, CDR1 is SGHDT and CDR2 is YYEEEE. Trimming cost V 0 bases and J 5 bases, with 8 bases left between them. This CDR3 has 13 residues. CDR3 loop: CASSLAGPYGYTF. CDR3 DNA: TGTGCCAGCAGCTTGGCCGGCCCGTATGGCTACACCTTC.

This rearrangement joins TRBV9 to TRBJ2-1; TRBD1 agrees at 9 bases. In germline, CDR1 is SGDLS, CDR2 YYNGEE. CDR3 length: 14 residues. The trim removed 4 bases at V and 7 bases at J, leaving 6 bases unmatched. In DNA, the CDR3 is TGTGCCAGCAGCAAGCCGGGACAGGGAAATGAGCAGTTCTTC. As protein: CASSKPGQGNEQFF.

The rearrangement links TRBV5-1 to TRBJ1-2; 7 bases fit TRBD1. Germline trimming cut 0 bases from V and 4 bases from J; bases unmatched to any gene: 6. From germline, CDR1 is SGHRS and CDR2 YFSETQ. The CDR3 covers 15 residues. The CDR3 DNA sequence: TGCGCCAGCAGCTTGGGAAGGGGGCGCGTCTATGGCTACACCTTC. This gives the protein CASSLGRGRVYGYTF.

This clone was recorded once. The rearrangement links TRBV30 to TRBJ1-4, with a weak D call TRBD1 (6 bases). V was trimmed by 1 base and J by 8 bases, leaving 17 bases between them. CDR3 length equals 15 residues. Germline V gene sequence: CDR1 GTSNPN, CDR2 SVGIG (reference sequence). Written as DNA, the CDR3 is TGTGCCTGGAGTGCAACAGGGTGGGGGAAGGAAAAACTGTTTTTT. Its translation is CAWSATGWGKEKLFF. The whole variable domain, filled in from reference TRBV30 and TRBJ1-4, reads SQTIHQWPATLVQPVGSPLSLECTVEGTSNPNLYWYRQAAGRGLQLLFYSVGIGQISSEVPQNLSASRPQDRQFILSSKKLLLSDSGFYLCAWSATGWGKEKLFFGSGTQLSVL.

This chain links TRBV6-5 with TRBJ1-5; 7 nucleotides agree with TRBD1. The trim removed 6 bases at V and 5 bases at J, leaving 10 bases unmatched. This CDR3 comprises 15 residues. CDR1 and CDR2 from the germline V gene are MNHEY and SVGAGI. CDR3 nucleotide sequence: TGTGCCAGCAGCCGCACCGGGACAGAATATCAGCCCCAGCATTTT. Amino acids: CASSRTGTEYQPQHF.

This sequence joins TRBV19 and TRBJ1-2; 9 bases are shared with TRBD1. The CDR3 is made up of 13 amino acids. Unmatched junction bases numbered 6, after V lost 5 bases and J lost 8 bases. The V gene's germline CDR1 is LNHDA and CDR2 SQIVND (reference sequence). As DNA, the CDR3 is TGTGCCAGTAGTGATACAGGGGGCGAAGGCTACACCTTC. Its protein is CASSDTGGEGYTF.

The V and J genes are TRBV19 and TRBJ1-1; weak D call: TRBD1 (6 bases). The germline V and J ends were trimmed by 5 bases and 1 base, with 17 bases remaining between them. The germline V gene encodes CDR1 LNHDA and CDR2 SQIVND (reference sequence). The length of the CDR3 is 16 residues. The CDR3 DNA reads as TGTGCCAGTAGTTCCCGGGGAACAGGGTCGAACACTGAAGCTTTCTTT. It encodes CASSSRGTGSNTEAFF.

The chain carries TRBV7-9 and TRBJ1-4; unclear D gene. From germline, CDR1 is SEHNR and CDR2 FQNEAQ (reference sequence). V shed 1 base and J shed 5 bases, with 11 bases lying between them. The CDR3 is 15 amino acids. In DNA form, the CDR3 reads TGTGCCAGCAGCTTAGTTGCGGGATCGAATGAAAAACTGTTTTTT. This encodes CASSLVAGSNEKLFF.

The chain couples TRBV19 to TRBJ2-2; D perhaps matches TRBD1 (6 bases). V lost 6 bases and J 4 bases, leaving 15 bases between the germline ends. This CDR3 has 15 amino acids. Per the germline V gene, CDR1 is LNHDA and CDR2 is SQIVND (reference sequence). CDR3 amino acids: CASRQGPPVTGELFF. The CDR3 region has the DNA TGTGCCAGTAGACAGGGTCCCCCCGTCACCGGGGAGCTGTTTTTT.

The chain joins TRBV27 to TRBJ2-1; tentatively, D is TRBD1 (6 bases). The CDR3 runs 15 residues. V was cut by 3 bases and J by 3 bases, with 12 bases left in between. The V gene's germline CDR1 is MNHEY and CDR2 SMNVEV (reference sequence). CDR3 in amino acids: CASSFAQGFYNEQFF. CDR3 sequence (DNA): TGTGCCAGCAGTTTCGCGCAGGGGTTCTACAATGAGCAGTTCTTC.

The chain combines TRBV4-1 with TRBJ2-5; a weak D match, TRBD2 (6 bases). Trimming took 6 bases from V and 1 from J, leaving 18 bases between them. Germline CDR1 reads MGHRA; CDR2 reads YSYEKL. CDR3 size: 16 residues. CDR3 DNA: TGCGCCAGCAGTTCCGGAGGGGTCCGGGGCCAAGAGACCCAGTACTTC. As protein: CASSSGGVRGQETQYF.

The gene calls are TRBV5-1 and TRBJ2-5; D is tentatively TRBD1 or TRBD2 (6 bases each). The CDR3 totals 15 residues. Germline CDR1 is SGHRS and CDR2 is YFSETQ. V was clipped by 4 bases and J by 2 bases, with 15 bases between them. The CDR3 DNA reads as TGCGCCAGCAGCGCCGGGGGCAACCTGCAAGAGACCCAGTACTTC. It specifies CASSAGGNLQETQYF.

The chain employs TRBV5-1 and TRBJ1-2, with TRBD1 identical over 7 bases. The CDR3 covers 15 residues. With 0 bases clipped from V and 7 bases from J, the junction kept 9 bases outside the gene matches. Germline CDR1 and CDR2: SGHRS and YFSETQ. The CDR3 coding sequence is TGCGCCAGCAGCTTGGCCGATGAGGGGGCGGCTGGCTACACCTTC. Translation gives CASSLADEGAAGYTF. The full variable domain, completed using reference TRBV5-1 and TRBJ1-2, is KAGVTQTPRYLIKTRGQQVTLSCSPISGHRSVSWYQQTPGQGLQFLFEYFSETQRNKGNFPGRFSGRQFSNSRSEMNVSTLELGDSALYLCASSLADEGAAGYTFGSGTRLTVV.

The CDR3 sequence is CASSKRQDATQHF. The CDR3 DNA follows: TGTGCCAGCAGTAAGAGACAGGACGCGACCCAGCATTTT. This rearrangement joins TRBV5-6 to TRBJ1-5, with D maybe TRBD1 (6 bases). The CDR3 runs 13 residues. The V and J ends lost 5 bases and 11 bases respectively, with 17 bases between them. Germline V gene data show CDR1 as SGHDT and CDR2 as YYEEEE.

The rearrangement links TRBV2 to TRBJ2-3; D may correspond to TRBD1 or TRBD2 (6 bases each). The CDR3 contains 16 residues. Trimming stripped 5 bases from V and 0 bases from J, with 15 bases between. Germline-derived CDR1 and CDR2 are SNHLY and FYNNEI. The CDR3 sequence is CASSRYGGPSTDTQYF. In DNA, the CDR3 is TGTGCCAGCAGTAGGTACGGGGGCCCTAGCACAGATACGCAGTATTTT.

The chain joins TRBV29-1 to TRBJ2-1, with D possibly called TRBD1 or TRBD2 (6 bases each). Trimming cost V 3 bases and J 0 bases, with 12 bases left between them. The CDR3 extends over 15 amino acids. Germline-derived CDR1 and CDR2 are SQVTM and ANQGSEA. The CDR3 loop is CSVDGTGASYNEQFF. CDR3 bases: TGCAGCGTTGACGGGACGGGGGCCTCCTACAATGAGCAGTTCTTC.

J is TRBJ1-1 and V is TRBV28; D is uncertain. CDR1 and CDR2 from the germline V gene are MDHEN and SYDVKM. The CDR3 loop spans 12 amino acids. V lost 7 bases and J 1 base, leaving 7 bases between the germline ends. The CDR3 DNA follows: TGTGCCAGCAAGGGCGGGAACACTGAAGCTTTCTTT. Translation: CASKGGNTEAFF. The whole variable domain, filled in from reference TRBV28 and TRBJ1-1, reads DVKVTQSSRYLVKRTGEKVFLECVQDMDHENMFWYRQDPGLGLRLIYFSYDVKMKEKGDIPEGYSVSREKKERFSLILESASTNQTSMYLCASKGGNTEAFFGQGTRLTVV.

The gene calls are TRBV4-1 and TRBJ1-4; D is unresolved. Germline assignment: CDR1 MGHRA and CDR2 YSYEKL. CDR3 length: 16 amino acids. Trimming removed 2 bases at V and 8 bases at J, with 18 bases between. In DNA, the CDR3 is TGCGCCAGCAGCCAACCTTATTTGGGGTTGAGAGAAAAACTGTTTTTT. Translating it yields CASSQPYLGLREKLFF.

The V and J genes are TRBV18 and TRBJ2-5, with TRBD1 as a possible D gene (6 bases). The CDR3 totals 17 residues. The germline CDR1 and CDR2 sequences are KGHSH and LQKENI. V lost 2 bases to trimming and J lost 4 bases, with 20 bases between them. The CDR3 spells CASSPESGQGNGETQYF. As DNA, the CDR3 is TGTGCCAGCTCACCAGAGTCGGGTCAGGGGAACGGAGAGACCCAGTACTTC.

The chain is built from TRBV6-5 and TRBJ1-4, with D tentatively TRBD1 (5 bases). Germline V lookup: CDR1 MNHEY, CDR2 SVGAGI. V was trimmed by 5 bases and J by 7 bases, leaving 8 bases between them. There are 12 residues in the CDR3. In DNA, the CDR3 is TGTGCCAGCAGTAGGGACGGTGAAAAACTGTTTTTT. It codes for CASSRDGEKLFF.

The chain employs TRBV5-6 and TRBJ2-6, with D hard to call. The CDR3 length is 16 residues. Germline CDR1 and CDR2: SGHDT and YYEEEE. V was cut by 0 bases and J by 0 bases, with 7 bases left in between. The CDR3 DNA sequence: TGTGCCAGCAGCTTGGCCGGAGACTCTGGGGCCAACGTCCTGACTTTC. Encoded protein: CASSLAGDSGANVLTF. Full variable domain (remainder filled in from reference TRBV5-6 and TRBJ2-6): DAGVTQSPTHLIKTRGQQVTLRCSPKSGHDTVSWYQQALGQGPQFIFQYYEEEERQRGNFPDRFSGHQFPNYSSELNVNALLLGDSALYLCASSLAGDSGANVLTFGAGSRLTVL.

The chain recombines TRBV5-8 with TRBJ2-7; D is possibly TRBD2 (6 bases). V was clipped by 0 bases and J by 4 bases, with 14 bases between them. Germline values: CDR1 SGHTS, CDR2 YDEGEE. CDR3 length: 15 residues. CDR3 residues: CASSLEEGRGYEQYF. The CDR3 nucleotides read TGTGCCAGCAGCTTGGAGGAGGGGCGCGGGTACGAGCAGTACTTC.

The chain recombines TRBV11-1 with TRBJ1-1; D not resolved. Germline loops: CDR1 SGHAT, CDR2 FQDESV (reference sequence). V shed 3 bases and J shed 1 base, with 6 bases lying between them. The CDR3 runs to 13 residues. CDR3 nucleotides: TGTGCCAGCAGCTTCGGAGAGAACACTGAAGCTTTCTTT. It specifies CASSFGENTEAFF.

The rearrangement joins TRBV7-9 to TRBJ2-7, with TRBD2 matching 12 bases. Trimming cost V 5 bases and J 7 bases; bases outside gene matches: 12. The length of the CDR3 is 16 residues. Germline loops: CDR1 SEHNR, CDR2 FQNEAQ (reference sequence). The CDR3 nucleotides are TGTGCCAGCAGCCCCAGGACTAGCGGGACCTCGGGGGAGCAGTACTTC. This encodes CASSPRTSGTSGEQYF.

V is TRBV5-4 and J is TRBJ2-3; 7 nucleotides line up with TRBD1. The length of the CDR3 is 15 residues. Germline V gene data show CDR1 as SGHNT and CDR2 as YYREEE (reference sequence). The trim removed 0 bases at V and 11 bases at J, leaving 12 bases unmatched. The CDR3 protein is CASSLEQGPPGKQYF. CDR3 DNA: TGTGCCAGCAGCTTGGAACAGGGGCCCCCCGGGAAGCAGTATTTT. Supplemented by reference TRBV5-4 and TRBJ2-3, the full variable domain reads ETGVTQSPTHLIKTRGQQVTLRCSSQSGHNTVSWYQQALGQGPQFIFQYYREEENGRGNFPPRFSGLQFPNYSSELNVNALELDDSALYLCASSLEQGPPGKQYFGPGTRLTVL.

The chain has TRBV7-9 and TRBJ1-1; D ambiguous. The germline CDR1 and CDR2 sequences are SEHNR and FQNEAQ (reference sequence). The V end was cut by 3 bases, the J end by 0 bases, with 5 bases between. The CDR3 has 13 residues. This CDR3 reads CASSFPLNTEAFF. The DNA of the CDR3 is TGTGCCAGCAGCTTCCCGCTGAACACTGAAGCTTTCTTT.

DNA of the CDR3: TGTGCCAGCAGCTCCTCCCAGCGGGGACCCTACAATGAGCAGTTCTTC. The encoded protein is CASSSSQRGPYNEQFF. The chain combines TRBV7-9 with TRBJ2-1; 7 nucleotides line up with TRBD2. The CDR3 spans 16 residues. V gave up 4 bases and J gave up 2 bases; unmatched junction bases: 8. The germline V gene has CDR1 SEHNR and CDR2 FQNEAQ (reference sequence).